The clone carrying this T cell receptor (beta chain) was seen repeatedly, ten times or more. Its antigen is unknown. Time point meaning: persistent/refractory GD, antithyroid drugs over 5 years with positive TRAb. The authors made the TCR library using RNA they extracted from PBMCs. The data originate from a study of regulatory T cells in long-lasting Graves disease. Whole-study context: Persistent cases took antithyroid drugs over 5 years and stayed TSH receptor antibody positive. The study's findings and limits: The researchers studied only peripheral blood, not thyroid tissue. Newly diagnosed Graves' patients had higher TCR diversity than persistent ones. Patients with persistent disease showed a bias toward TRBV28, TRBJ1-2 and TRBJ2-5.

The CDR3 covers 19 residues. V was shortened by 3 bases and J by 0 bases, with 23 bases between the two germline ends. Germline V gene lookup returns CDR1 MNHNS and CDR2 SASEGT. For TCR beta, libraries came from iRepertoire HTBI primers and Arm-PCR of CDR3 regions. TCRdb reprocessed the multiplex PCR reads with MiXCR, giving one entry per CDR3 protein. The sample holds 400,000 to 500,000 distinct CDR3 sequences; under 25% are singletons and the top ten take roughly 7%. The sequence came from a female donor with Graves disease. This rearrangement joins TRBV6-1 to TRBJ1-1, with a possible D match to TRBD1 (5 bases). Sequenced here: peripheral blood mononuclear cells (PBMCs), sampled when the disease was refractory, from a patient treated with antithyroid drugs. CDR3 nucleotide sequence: TGTGCCAGCAGTGACCTCAGGGCAACCGCCCTAATAATGAACACTGAAGCTTTCTTT. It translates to CASSDLRATALIMNTEAFF.